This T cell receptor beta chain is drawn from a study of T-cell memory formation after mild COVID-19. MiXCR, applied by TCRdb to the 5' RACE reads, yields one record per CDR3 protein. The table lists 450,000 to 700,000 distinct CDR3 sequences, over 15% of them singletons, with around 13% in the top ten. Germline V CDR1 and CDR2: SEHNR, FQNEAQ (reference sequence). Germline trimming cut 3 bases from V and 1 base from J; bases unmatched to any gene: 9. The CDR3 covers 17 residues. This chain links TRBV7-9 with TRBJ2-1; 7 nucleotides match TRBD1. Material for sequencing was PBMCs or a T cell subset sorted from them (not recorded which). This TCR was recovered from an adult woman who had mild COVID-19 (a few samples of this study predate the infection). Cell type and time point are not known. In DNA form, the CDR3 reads TGTGCCAGCAGCTTCATCCGGACAGGACGTTCCTACAATGAGCAGTTCTTC. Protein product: CASSFIRTGRSYNEQFF.